The clone carrying this T cell receptor (beta chain) turned up a few times. Its cognate antigen is unknown. Through a sample-barcoded 5' primer and a J-beta primer mix, a second PCR was run for roughly 6 to 12 cycles. Each CDR3 protein is one row after TCRdb ran MiXCR on the 5' RACE reads. This sample carries approximately 800,000 distinct CDR3 sequences, just under 25% of them seen once, and the ten largest clones take around 3.6%. This sample was included in a study of blood T cells in healthy people across ages. The study, taken as a whole, reports: More naive CD4+ cells and higher diversity were found in long-lived than in aged donors.

This CDR3 spans 18 amino acids. Between the trimmed V and J ends, which lost 3 bases and 2 bases, there was a span of 20 bases. Germline values: CDR1 KGHDR, CDR2 SFDVKD. A further study also used this sample, focusing on T cells of mothers and their children.

Sequencing was performed on blood. The clonotype originates from a boy aged 10-17 years in good health. The chain links TRBV24-1 to TRBJ2-3, with D perhaps assigned TRBD1 or TRBD2 (5 bases each). CDR3 nucleotides: TGTGCCACCAGTGATCCCTCGGTAGGGGACGACTTCACAGATACGCAGTATTTT. This translates into CATSDPSVGDDFTDTQYF.